This T cell receptor (beta chain) came from a study of shared clonotypes between healthy human individuals. Across the whole study: A donor's plate count was three for CD4 naive and three for CD4 memory; CD8 naive had two and CD8 memory one.

In regard to this clone: The same CDR3 also results from other DNA sequences found in this sample.

V lost 6 bases and J 2 bases, leaving 7 bases between the germline ends. In germline, CDR1 is MNHEY, CDR2 SVGAGI. The CDR3 spans 13 residues. Measured with immunoSEQ multiplex PCR; TCRdb has only the in-frame clones, and not every one. Of millions of clones in the sample, around 95% were seen once. The receptor's source is a man aged 18 to 35 in good health. The V gene is TRBV6-5, the J gene TRBJ2-2, with D hard to call. The sample comprised naive CD4+ T cells sorted from blood. The sample's subset: CD45RA+ positively selected. CDR3 nucleotide sequence: TGTGCCAGCAGGAATCCTAACACCGGGGAGCTGTTTTTT. This gives the protein CASRNPNTGELFF.